A selection of T cell receptor beta chains follows, all from one sample in a study of response to subunit inactivated influenza vaccine. TCRdb fed the RT-PCR reads into MiXCR, producing one record per CDR3 protein. The data contain 650,000 to 850,000 distinct CDR3 sequences, around 13% of them singletons. This specimen was PBMCs from blood, taken around two weeks before vaccination. The receptors shown here come from a man aged 50 to 60 who received an inactivated influenza vaccine. The CDR3 runs from the conserved cysteine through the conserved F or W. The order of the fields is J gene, V gene, CDR3 protein.

>TRBJ2-7|TRBV11-2
CASSLGGHPMEQYF
>TRBJ2-1|TRBV29-1
CSGASGLAGISEQFF
>TRBJ2-5|TRBV20-1
CSARTSTRQTQYF
>TRBJ2-7|TRBV3-1
CASSPRQGTDEQYF
>TRBJ2-1|TRBV29-1
CSVVVGTYNEQFF
>TRBJ2-2|TRBV4-3
CASSPWGGANTGELFF
>TRBJ1-6|TRBV14
CASRTGVRSPLHF
>TRBJ1-2|TRBV4-2
CASSQDPDRNYGYTF
>TRBJ2-1|TRBV28
CASRLLAGGTINEQFF
>TRBJ1-1|TRBV12-3/TRBV12-4
CASTVTGGSVEAFF
>TRBJ2-7|TRBV2
CASSEYLAGVGEQYF
>TRBJ2-5|TRBV6-2/TRBV6-3
CASRTTGNYGTQYF
>TRBJ2-5|TRBV6-2/TRBV6-3
CASSYHEETYQETQYF
>TRBJ1-4|TRBV7-8
CASSRGHPTRDEKLFF
>TRBJ1-3|TRBV29-1
CSAMGGDGNTIYF
>TRBJ2-7|TRBV7-9
CASSPGQGGGEQYF
>TRBJ2-1|TRBV29-1
CSAWELAGEQFF
>TRBJ2-3|TRBV29-1
CSVAGRGVGDTQYF
>TRBJ1-1|TRBV15
CATSSLEGGTEAFF
>TRBJ2-7|TRBV20-1
CCARDPRSLSDTPYEQYF
>TRBJ2-2|TRBV12-3/TRBV12-4
CASSIPGQGAGELFF
>TRBJ1-1|TRBV20-1
CSASMPADTEAFF
>TRBJ1-3|TRBV4-3
CASSQEVTRGNTIYF
>TRBJ2-5|TRBV4-3
CASSQPRKETQYF
>TRBJ1-2|TRBV20-1
CSAREGLTNYGYTF
>TRBJ2-7|TRBV12-3/TRBV12-4
CASSPRDRRPYF
>TRBJ2-4|TRBV3-1
CASQPGGTLAKNIQYF
>TRBJ2-3|TRBV5-5
CASSLAITSTDTQYF
>TRBJ1-1|TRBV20-1
CSARDLTVDAFF
>TRBJ2-3|TRBV9
CASSVGTPGTDTQYF
>TRBJ2-1|TRBV10-3
CAITRSSGLGDEQFF
>TRBJ2-3|TRBV7-8
CASSLALTDTQYF
>TRBJ2-5|TRBV9
CASTTTPTGQETQYF
>TRBJ2-3|TRBV6-2/TRBV6-3
CASSYSQGAITDTQYF
>TRBJ2-1|TRBV2
CASRAGRDNEQFF
>TRBJ1-6|TRBV7-2
CASSLTPGSHSPLHF
>TRBJ2-3|TRBV5-1
CASMAGGPADTQYF
>TRBJ1-2|TRBV14
CASSLLREDYGYTF
>TRBJ2-7|TRBV4-3
CASSQEYGAGDYEQYF
>TRBJ2-5|TRBV11-2
CASSFQPKEQETQYF